This TCR beta chain stems from a study of blood T cell repertoires in COVID-19. Study-level information: The samples span acute and convalescent COVID-19 from the United States, Italy and Spain. PBMCs, B-cell-depleted T cells, or T cells were the source of the cDNA or gDNA that made up the material.

Original processing methods: Amplification with reference gene primers provided the estimates of nucleated cell counts. The method was immunoSEQ multiplex PCR; TCRdb's version includes in-frame clones alone and lacks a portion of them. That table gives V, J and clone size, and the DNA gave D and trimming. Of approximately 85,000 clones in the sample, about 81% are singletons; the top ten hold less than 15%. The CDR3 consists of 15 residues. Germline V gene lookup returns CDR1 DFQATT and CDR2 SNEGSKA (reference sequence). V lost 3 bases, J lost 7 bases, and 8 bases stayed unmatched. Sequencing was carried out using peripheral blood. The chain couples TRBV20-1 to TRBJ1-6; TRBD1 agrees at 8 bases. The TCR sequence derives from a human donor in a cohort sampled during active COVID-19. As DNA, the CDR3 is TGCAGTGCTAGTTTGGGACAGGTGGGGAATTCACCCCTCCACTTT. It is translated as CSASLGQVGNSPLHF.